This T cell receptor (beta chain) was documented in a study of blood T cell repertoires in COVID-19. Study overall: PBMCs, B-cell-depleted T cells, or T cells were the source of the cDNA or gDNA that made up the material.

All recovered Cohort 3 donors got two negative PCRs, got clearance, or saw symptom resolution. With V trimmed by 3 bases and J by 3 bases, 0 bases remained unmatched. Germline V gene data show CDR1 as LNHDA and CDR2 as SQIVND (reference sequence). The CDR3 extends over 13 amino acids. Under the authors' procedure: Amplification of reference gene primers provided the estimated nucleated cell counts. Measured with immunoSEQ multiplex PCR; TCRdb has only the in-frame clones, and not every one. Clonal size and the V and J genes are those of that table, whereas D and trimming came from the DNA. The sample has about 300,000 clones; around 90% are singletons.

Sequencing used PBMCs or T cells enriched from blood (not recorded which). This chain connects TRBV19 to TRBJ1-2; 8 bases map to TRBD1. The origin of this receptor is a woman aged 30 to 39 who had recovered from COVID-19. CDR3 protein: CASSMTGDYGYTF. The CDR3 DNA is TGTGCCAGTAGTATGACAGGGGACTATGGCTACACCTTC.